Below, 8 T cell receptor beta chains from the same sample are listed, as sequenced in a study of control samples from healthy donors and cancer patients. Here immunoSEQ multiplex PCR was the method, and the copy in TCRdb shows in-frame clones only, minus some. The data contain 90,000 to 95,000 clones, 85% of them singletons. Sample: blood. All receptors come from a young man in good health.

The CDR3 region has the DNA TGTGCCAGTAGTACCGGACCTGAGCAGTTCTTC. Protein sequence: CASSTGPEQFF. The chain is built from TRBV19 and TRBJ2-1; D uncertain. The CDR3 runs to 11 residues. Germline CDR1 is LNHDA and CDR2 is SQIVND (reference sequence). V shed 4 bases and J shed 9 bases, with 7 bases lying between them.

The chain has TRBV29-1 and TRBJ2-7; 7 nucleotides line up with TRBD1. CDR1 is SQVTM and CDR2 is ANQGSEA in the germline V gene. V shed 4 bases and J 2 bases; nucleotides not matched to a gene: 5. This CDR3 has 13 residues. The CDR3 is CSVAGTVTYEQYF. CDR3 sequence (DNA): TGCAGCGTTGCAGGGACAGTTACCTACGAGCAGTACTTC.

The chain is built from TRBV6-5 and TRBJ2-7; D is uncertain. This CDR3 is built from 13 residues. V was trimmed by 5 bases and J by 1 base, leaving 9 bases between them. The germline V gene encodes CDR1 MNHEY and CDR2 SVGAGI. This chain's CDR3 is CASSLDGSYEQYF. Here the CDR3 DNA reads TGTGCCAGCAGTCTGGACGGTTCCTACGAGCAGTACTTC.

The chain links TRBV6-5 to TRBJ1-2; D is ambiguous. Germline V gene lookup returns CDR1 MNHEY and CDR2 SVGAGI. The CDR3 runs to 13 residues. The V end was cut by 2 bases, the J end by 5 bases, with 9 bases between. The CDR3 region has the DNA TGTGCCAGCAGTTACAGTTCCTTATATGGCTACACCTTC. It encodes CASSYSSLYGYTF.

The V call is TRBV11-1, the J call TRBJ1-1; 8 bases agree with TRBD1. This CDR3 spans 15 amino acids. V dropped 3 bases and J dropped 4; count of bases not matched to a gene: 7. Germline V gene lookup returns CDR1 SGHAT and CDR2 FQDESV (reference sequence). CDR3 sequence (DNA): TGTGCCAGCAGCTTGGATCCTACAGGGGGCACTGAAGCTTTCTTT. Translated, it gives CASSLDPTGGTEAFF.

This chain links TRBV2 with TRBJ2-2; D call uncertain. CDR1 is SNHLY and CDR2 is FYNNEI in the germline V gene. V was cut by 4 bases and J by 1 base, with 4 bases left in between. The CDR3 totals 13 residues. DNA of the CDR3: TGTGCCAGCAGTGGAGGGAACACCGGGGAGCTGTTTTTT. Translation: CASSGGNTGELFF.

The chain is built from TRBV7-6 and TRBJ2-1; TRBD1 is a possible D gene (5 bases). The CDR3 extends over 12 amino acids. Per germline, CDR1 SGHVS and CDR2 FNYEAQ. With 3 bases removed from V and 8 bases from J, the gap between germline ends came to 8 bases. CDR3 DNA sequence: TGTGCCAGCAGCTTGGGGCCCTATGAGCAGTTCTTC. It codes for CASSLGPYEQFF. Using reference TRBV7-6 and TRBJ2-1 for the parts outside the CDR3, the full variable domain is GAGVSQSPRYKVTKRGQDVALRCDPISGHVSLYWYRQALGQGPEFLTYFNYEAQQDKSGLPNDRFSAERPEGSISTLTIQRTEQRDSAMYRCASSLGPYEQFFGPGTRLTVL.

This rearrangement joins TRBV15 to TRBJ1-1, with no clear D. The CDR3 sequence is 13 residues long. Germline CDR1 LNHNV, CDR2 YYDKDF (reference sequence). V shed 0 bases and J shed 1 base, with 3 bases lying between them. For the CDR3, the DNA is TGTGCCACCAGCAGAGATTGGAACACTGAAGCTTTCTTT. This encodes CATSRDWNTEAFF.